Following are 19 T cell receptor beta chains from one sample sequenced in a study of early T cells in non-severe SARS-CoV-2 infection. TCRdb re-analysed the 5' RACE reads in MiXCR, keeping a single row per CDR3 protein. This table has roughly 47,000 distinct CDR3 sequences, roughly 23% appearing once. The input for sequencing was whole blood, taken at baseline. The receptors come from an adult who was a healthcare worker with PCR-confirmed SARS-CoV-2 infection or an uninfected control (not recorded which).

This rearrangement joins TRBV20-1 to TRBJ2-3, with D possibly being TRBD2 (6 bases). This CDR3 comprises 15 residues. The V and J ends lost 6 bases and 0 bases respectively, with 16 bases between them. The germline V gene has CDR1 DFQATT and CDR2 SNEGSKA (reference sequence). CDR3 in amino acids: CSAKRADPSTDTQYF. CDR3 bases: TGCAGTGCCAAGCGGGCGGACCCTAGCACAGATACGCAGTATTTT.

The rearrangement joins TRBV6-5 to TRBJ2-7; 10 nucleotides line up with TRBD2. Germline V gives CDR1 MNHEY, CDR2 SVGAGI. J lost 0 bases, V lost 3 bases, and 11 bases had no gene match. The CDR3 extends over 18 amino acids. CDR3: CASSYEKRGGSPSYEQYF. The CDR3 nucleotides read TGTGCCAGCAGTTATGAGAAGCGGGGGGGCTCTCCCTCCTACGAGCAGTACTTC.

This clonotype turned up a few times. The CDR3 bases are TGTGCCAGCTCACCGCCACAACCCCAGCATTTT. Translation gives CASSPPQPQHF. The chain links TRBV18 to TRBJ1-5; D is uncertain. This CDR3 has 11 residues. CDR1 is KGHSH, CDR2 LQKENI, per germline. The V end lost 3 bases, the J end lost 10 bases, and 7 bases lay between the germline ends. Looking up the rest from reference TRBV18 and TRBJ1-5 gives the full variable domain: NAGVMQNPRHLVRRRGQEARLRCSPMKGHSHVYWYRQLPEEGLKFMVYLQKENIIDESGMPKERFSAEFPKEGPSILRIQQVVRGDSAAYFCASSPPQPQHFGDGTRLSIL.

V usage is TRBV12-3 or TRBV12-4 and J usage is TRBJ2-5, with 11 bases matching TRBD2. The CDR3 has 15 residues. V lost 5 bases, J lost 2 bases, and 4 bases stayed unmatched. This chain's CDR3 is CASSASGGLQETQYF. CDR3 bases: TGTGCCAGCAGTGCTAGCGGGGGGCTTCAAGAGACCCAGTACTTC.

This clonotype was observed a few times. The V call is TRBV12-3 or TRBV12-4, the J call TRBJ1-3, with TRBD1 matching over 9 bases. V was clipped by 6 bases and J by 1 base; unmatched bases: 7. This CDR3 has 16 amino acids. The CDR3 reads CASSPGTGWSGNTIYF. The CDR3 DNA reads TGTGCCAGCAGCCCCGGGACAGGGTGGTCTGGAAACACCATATATTTT.

The chain joins TRBV3-1 to TRBJ2-3; tentatively, D is TRBD1 or TRBD2 (5 bases each). CDR1 and CDR2 from the germline V gene are LGHDT and YNNKEL (reference sequence). CDR3 length: 15 residues. V was trimmed by 1 base and J by 7 bases, leaving 15 bases between them. CDR3 sequence: CASSQGGPTRHTQYF. CDR3 bases: TGTGCCAGCAGCCAAGGGGGACCCACACGGCATACGCAGTATTTT.

The rearrangement uses TRBV5-1 and TRBJ2-3; D unresolved. Germline V CDR1 and CDR2: SGHRS, YFSETQ. CDR3 length equals 14 residues. Trimming shortened V by 0 bases and J by 0 bases, and 5 bases separated the two germline ends. The CDR3 nucleotides are TGCGCCAGCAGCTTGGACCCGAGCACAGATACGCAGTATTTT. Protein sequence: CASSLDPSTDTQYF.

The chain couples TRBV7-8 to TRBJ2-3; 8 nucleotides agree with TRBD2. The CDR3 has 14 residues. Germline CDR1 is SGHVS and CDR2 is FQNEAQ. J gave up 2 bases and V 8 bases, and 6 bases lay outside the gene matches. In nucleotides, the CDR3 is TGTGCCAGCGAACAAGCGGGGGTCACAGATACGCAGTATTTT. Translated: CASEQAGVTDTQYF. The full variable domain, its missing parts supplied by reference TRBV7-8 and TRBJ2-3, is GAGVSQSPRYKVAKRGQDVALRCDPISGHVSLFWYQQALGQGPEFLTYFQNEAQLDKSGLPSDRFFAERPEGSVSTLKIQRTQQEDSAVYLCASEQAGVTDTQYFGPGTRLTVL.

This rearrangement joins TRBV18 to TRBJ2-7; 10 bases match TRBD1. Germline lookup yields CDR1 KGHSH and CDR2 LQKENI. V lost 6 bases to trimming and J lost 0 bases; unmatched junction nucleotides: 5. The CDR3 spans 15 residues. CDR3 loop: CASSSGTGASYEQYF. CDR3 DNA: TGTGCCAGCTCGTCCGGGACAGGGGCCTCCTACGAGCAGTACTTC.

The chain employs TRBV12-3 or TRBV12-4 and TRBJ1-5; perhaps TRBD1 as D (5 bases). V gave up 6 bases and J gave up 5 bases, with 11 bases separating them. This CDR3 is built from 13 residues. The CDR3 coding sequence is TGTGCCAGCAGCAACCGGGGCGATCAGCCCCAGCATTTT. Encoded protein: CASSNRGDQPQHF.

In its sample, this clonotype was seen a few times. This chain uses TRBV14 with TRBJ2-3; tentatively, D is TRBD1 or TRBD2 (6 bases each). Trimming left V 11 bases short and J 0 bases short, with 15 bases between. CDR1 is SGHDN and CDR2 is FVKESK in the germline V gene. The CDR3 runs 14 residues. The CDR3 nucleotides are TGTGCCGTAGGGGGGTTGCCCAGCACAGATACGCAGTATTTT. The encoded protein is CAVGGLPSTDTQYF.

This sequence joins TRBV3-1 and TRBJ2-3, with D perhaps assigned TRBD1 or TRBD2 (5 bases each). Germline V lookup: CDR1 LGHDT, CDR2 YNNKEL (reference sequence). This CDR3 is built from 15 residues. Deletions cut 4 bases from V and 7 bases from J, with 18 bases between. CDR3 sequence reads: CASSRGVDSLHTQYF. The CDR3 nucleotides read TGTGCCAGCAGCCGAGGGGTGGACTCCCTCCATACGCAGTATTTT.

This clonotype was seen a few times. The gene calls are TRBV5-1 and TRBJ2-2, with TRBD1 matching 9 bases. This CDR3 spans 15 amino acids. The trim removed 4 bases at V and 8 bases at J, leaving 9 bases unmatched. CDR1 and CDR2 from the germline V gene are SGHRS and YFSETQ. The CDR3 nucleotides read TGCGCCAGCAGCCCCGGGACAGGGAATTTTGGGGAGCTGTTTTTT. Its translation is CASSPGTGNFGELFF.

The chain recombines TRBV10-3 with TRBJ2-7, with 9 nucleotides matching TRBD1. The V and J ends lost 6 bases and 5 bases, in that order; junction bases with no gene match: 2. CDR3 length equals 12 residues. Germline CDR1 is ENHRY and CDR2 is SYGVKD. CDR3 in DNA: TGTGCCATCAGCCGGGACAGGGACGAGCAGTACTTC. Encoded protein: CAISRDRDEQYF.

This clonotype occurred a few times. The gene calls are TRBV20-1 and TRBJ2-1; maybe TRBD2 (6 bases). In germline, CDR1 is DFQATT, CDR2 SNEGSKA (reference sequence). The germline V and J ends were trimmed by 0 bases and 3 bases, with 18 bases remaining between them. This CDR3 has 17 amino acids. The CDR3: CSARDKGRGPLYNEQFF. CDR3 DNA sequence: TGCAGTGCTAGAGATAAAGGGCGGGGACCCCTCTACAATGAGCAGTTCTTC.

This clonotype came up a few times. The chain combines TRBV6-1 with TRBJ1-1; no clear D gene. The V end was cut by 2 bases, the J end by 0 bases, with 10 bases between. Germline V lookup: CDR1 MNHNS, CDR2 SASEGT. The CDR3 consists of 15 residues. The CDR3 here is CASSEPGRMNTEAFF. The CDR3 nucleotides are TGTGCCAGCAGTGAACCTGGCCGGATGAACACTGAAGCTTTCTTT.

This rearrangement joins TRBV7-2 to TRBJ2-1; TRBD2 matches at 11 bases. Germline trimming cut 5 bases from V and 7 bases from J; bases unmatched to any gene: 10. The CDR3 has 16 residues. Germline values: CDR1 SGHTA, CDR2 FQGNSA. For the CDR3, the DNA is TGTGCCAGCAGCCCCACTATGACTAGCGGGGTAAATGAGCAGTTCTTC. It specifies CASSPTMTSGVNEQFF.

In this sample, this clonotype turned up a few times. The CDR3 DNA reads TGTGCCAGCAGCGGCGGACAGTACACCGGGGAGCTGTTTTTT. It translates to CASSGGQYTGELFF. The genes are TRBV7-9 and TRBJ2-2, with D possibly TRBD1 on 6 matching bases. This CDR3 region has 14 residues. CDR1 and CDR2 (germline): SEHNR, FQNEAQ (reference sequence). Trimming removed 5 bases from V and 3 bases from J, with 10 bases in between.

There are a few counts of this clonotype. The chain is built from TRBV19 and TRBJ2-7; tentative D call: TRBD2 (7 bases). The V end was cut by 10 bases, the J end by 6 bases, with 19 bases between. Germline CDR1 is LNHDA and CDR2 is SQIVND (reference sequence). This CDR3 has 13 amino acids. As DNA, the CDR3 is TGTGCCACCGCGGTTCGGGGGGCCTCCGAGCAGTACTTC. Translating gives CATAVRGASEQYF.